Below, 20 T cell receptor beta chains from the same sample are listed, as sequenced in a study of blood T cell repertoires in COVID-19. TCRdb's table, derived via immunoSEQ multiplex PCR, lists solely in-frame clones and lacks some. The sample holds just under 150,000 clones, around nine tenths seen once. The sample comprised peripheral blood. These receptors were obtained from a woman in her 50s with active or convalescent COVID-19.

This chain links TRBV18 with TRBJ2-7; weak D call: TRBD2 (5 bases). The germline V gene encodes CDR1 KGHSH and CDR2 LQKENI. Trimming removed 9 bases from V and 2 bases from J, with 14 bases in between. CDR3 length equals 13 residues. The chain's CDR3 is CASKGPGTYEQYF. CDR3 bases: TGTGCCAGTAAGGGCCCCGGGACCTACGAGCAGTACTTC.

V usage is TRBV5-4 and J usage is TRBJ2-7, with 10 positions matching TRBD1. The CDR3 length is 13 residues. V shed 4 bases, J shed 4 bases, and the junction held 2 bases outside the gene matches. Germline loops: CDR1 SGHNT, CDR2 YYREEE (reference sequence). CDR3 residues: CASSRDRGYEQYF. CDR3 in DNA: TGTGCCAGCAGCCGGGACAGGGGTTACGAGCAGTACTTC.

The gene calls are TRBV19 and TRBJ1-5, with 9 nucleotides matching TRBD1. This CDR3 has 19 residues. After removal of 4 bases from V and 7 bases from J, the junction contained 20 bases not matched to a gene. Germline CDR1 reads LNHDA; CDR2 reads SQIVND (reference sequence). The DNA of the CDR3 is TGTGCCAGTAGTACCCCCCTGAGATCCGGGACAGGGTATAGGCAGCCCCAGCATTTT. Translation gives CASSTPLRSGTGYRQPQHF. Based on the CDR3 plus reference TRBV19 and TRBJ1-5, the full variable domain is DGGITQSPKYLFRKEGQNVTLSCEQNLNHDAMYWYRQDPGQGLRLIYYSQIVNDFQKGDIAEGYSVSREKKESFPLTVTSAQKNPTAFYLCASSTPLRSGTGYRQPQHFGDGTRLSIL.

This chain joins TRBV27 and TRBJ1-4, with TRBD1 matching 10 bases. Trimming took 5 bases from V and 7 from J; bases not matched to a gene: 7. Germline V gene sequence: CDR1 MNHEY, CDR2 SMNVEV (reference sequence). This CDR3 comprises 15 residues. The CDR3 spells CASSRRTGGGEKLFF. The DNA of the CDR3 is TGTGCCAGCAGTCGGAGGACAGGGGGAGGTGAAAAACTGTTTTTT.

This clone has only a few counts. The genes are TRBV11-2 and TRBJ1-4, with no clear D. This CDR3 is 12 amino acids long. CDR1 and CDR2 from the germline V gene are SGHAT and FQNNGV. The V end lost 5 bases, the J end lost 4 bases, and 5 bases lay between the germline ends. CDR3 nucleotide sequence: TGTGCCAGCAGCCCCTTTAATGAAAAACTGTTTTTT. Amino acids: CASSPFNEKLFF.

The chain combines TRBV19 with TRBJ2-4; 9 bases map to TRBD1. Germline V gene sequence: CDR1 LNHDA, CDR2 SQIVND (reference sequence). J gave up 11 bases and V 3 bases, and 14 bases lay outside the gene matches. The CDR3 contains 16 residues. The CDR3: CASSITGQGPLGVQYF. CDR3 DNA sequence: TGTGCCAGTAGTATCACCGGACAGGGGCCGCTGGGGGTTCAGTACTTC.

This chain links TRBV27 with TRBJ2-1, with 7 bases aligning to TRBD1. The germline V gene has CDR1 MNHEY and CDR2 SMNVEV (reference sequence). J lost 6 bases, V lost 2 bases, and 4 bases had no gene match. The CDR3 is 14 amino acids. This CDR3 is CASSLRQGSNEQFF. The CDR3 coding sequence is TGTGCCAGCAGTTTACGACAGGGCTCCAATGAGCAGTTCTTC.

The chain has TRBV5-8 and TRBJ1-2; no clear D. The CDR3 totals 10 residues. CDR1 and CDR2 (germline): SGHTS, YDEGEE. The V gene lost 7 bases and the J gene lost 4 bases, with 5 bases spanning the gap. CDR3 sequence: CASSGYGYTF. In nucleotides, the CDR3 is TGTGCCAGCTCAGGCTATGGCTACACCTTC.

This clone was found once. The CDR3 spells CASSPPRGAQHF. For the CDR3, the DNA is TGTGCCAGCAGCCCGCCGCGGGGGGCCCAGCATTTT. V gene TRBV7-8 combines with J gene TRBJ1-5, with D perhaps matching TRBD1 (5 bases). Germline-derived CDR1 and CDR2 are SGHVS and FQNEAQ. CDR3 length: 12 residues. V was clipped by 5 bases and J by 11 bases, with 13 bases between them.

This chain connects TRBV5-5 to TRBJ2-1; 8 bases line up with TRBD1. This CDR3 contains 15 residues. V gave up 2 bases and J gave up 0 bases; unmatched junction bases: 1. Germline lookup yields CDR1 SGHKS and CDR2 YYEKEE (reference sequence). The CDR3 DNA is TGTGCCAGCAGCTTACAGGGGGACTCCTACAATGAGCAGTTCTTC. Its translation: CASSLQGDSYNEQFF. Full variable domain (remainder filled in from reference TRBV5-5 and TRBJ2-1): DAGVTQSPTHLIKTRGQQVTLRCSPISGHKSVSWYQQVLGQGPQFIFQYYEKEERGRGNFPDRFSARQFPNYSSELNVNALLLGDSALYLCASSLQGDSYNEQFFGPGTRLTVL.

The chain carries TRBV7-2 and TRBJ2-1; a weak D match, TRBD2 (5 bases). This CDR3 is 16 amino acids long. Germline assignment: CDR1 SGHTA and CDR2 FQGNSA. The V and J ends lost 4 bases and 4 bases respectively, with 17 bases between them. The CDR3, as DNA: TGTGCCAGCAGCTCCGGAGAGGGAAGCCCTTACAATGAGCAGTTCTTC. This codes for CASSSGEGSPYNEQFF.

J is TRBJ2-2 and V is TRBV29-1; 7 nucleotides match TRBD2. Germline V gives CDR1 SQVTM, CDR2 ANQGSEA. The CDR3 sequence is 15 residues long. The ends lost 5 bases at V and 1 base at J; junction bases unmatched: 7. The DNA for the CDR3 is TGCAGCGTTCGACGGCTAGCGGAGAACACCGGGGAGCTGTTTTTT. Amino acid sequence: CSVRRLAENTGELFF.

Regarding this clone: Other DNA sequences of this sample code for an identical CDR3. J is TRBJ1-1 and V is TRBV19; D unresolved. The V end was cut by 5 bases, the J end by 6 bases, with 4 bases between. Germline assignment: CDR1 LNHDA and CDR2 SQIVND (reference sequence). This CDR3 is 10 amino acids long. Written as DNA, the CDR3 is TGTGCCAGTAGTGCAGCTGAAGCTTTCTTT. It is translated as CASSAAEAFF.

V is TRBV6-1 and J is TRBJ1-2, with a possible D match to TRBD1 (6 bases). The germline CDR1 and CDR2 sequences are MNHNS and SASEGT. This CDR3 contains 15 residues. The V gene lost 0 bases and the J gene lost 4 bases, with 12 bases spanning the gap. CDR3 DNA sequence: TGTGCCAGCAGTGAAGCAGGGACGACAGGCTATGGCTACACCTTC. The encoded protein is CASSEAGTTGYGYTF.

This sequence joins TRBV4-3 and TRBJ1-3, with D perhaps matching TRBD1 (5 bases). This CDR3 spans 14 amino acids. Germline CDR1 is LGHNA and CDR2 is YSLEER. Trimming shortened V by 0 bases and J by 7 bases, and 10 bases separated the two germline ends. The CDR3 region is CASSQENGGNTIYF. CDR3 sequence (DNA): TGCGCCAGCAGCCAAGAGAACGGGGGGAACACCATATATTTT.

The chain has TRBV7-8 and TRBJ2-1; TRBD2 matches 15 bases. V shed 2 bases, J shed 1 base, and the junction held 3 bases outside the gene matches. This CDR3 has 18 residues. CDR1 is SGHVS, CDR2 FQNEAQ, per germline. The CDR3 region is CASSLMGLAGGSYNEQFF. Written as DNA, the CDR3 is TGTGCCAGCAGCTTAATGGGACTAGCGGGAGGATCCTACAATGAGCAGTTCTTC.

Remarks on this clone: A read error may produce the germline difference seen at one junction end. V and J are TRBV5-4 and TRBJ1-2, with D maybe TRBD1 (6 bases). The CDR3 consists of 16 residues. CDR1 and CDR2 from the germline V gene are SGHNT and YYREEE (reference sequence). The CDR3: CARSPGGGGQNYGYTF. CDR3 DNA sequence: TGTGCCCGCAGCCCGGGGGGAGGGGGGCAGAACTATGGCTACACCTTC.

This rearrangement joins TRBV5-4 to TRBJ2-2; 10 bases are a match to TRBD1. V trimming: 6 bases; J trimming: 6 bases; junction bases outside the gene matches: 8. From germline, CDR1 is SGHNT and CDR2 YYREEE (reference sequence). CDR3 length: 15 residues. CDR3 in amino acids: CASTRGTGVSGELFF. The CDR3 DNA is TGTGCCAGCACCCGAGGGACAGGGGTTTCCGGGGAGCTGTTTTTT.

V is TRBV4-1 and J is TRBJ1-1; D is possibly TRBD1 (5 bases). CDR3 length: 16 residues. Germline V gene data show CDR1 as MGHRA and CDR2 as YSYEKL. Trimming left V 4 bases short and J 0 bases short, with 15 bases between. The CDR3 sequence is CASSPGGRGMNTEAFF. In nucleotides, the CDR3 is TGCGCCAGCAGCCCAGGCGGGCGGGGGATGAACACTGAAGCTTTCTTT.

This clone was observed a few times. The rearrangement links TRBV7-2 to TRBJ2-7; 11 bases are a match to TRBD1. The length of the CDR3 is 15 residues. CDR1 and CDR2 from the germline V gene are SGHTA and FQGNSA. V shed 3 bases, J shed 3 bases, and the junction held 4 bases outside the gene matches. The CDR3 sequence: CASSFRTGGIYEQYF. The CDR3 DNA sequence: TGTGCCAGCAGCTTTAGGACAGGGGGCATCTACGAGCAGTACTTC.